These 2 T cell receptor beta chains share one sample of origin, sequenced in a study of shared clonotypes between healthy human individuals. In the naive CD8 group, cells lacked CD45RO and were positively selected for CCR7, so terminally differentiated effector memory CD45RA+ cells were left out. Assay: immunoSEQ multiplex PCR; the TCRdb copy retains only in-frame clones and omits some. Of some 2,000,000 clones listed, less than 95% are singletons. The sequencing sample was made of naive CD8+ T cells sorted from blood. The receptors stem from a man between 18 and 35 years old in good health.

Note on this clone: This same CDR3 is encoded by further DNA sequences in the sample. The V gene is TRBV11-3, the J gene TRBJ2-1; D uncertain. The V and J ends lost 5 bases and 0 bases respectively, with 5 bases between them. Germline V gene data show CDR1 as SGHNT and CDR2 as YENEEA. This CDR3 comprises 13 residues. The CDR3 DNA follows: TGTGCCAGCAGCCTCAGCTCCTACAATGAGCAGTTCTTC. Residues: CASSLSSYNEQFF.

Written as DNA, the CDR3 is TGTGCCAGCAGCCATCCGCTCTGGGGCACCGGGGAGCTGTTTTTT. Protein product: CASSHPLWGTGELFF. The gene calls are TRBV9 and TRBJ2-2; no reliable D call. CDR3 length: 15 residues. The V and J ends lost 4 bases and 4 bases respectively, with 14 bases between them. Germline V gene data show CDR1 as SGDLS and CDR2 as YYNGEE.